The 11 T cell receptor beta chains in this list originate from one sample, sequenced in a study of T cells after yellow fever vaccination. One entry per CDR3 protein results from TCRdb running MiXCR on the 5' RACE reads. The sample includes 28,000 or so distinct CDR3 sequences, 3.5% to 5% seen only once; the top ten take about half. The sequenced sample was CD8+ T cells sorted from PBMCs, obtained 5 days after the yellow fever booster vaccination. These receptors originate from a man aged 25 to 40 who received the YFV17D yellow fever vaccine.

This clonotype was recorded many times. The V gene is TRBV7-6, the J gene TRBJ2-3; 8 bases align to TRBD2. This CDR3 has 15 residues. With V trimmed by 6 bases and J by 6 bases, 11 bases remained unmatched. Germline V gene data show CDR1 as SGHVS and CDR2 as FNYEAQ. CDR3 sequence reads: CASRSLAGISDTQYF. The CDR3 DNA reads as TGTGCCAGCAGAAGCCTAGCGGGTATTTCGGATACGCAGTATTTT.

This clonotype was picked up a small number of times. The chain employs TRBV6-2 or TRBV6-3 and TRBJ2-4, with a possible D match to TRBD2 (5 bases). Trimming pared 2 bases from V and 0 bases from J, leaving 17 bases between. This CDR3 is built from 18 residues. Germline V lookup: CDR1 MNHEY, CDR2 SVGEGT. CDR3: CASSYQKKAEIAKNIQYF. DNA of the CDR3: TGTGCCAGCAGTTACCAGAAAAAAGCGGAAATAGCCAAAAACATTCAGTACTTC.

In its sample, this clonotype was seen many times. This chain uses TRBV29-1 with TRBJ2-6, with D tentatively TRBD1 (5 bases). The V end lost 6 bases, the J end lost 0 bases, and 18 bases lay between the germline ends. CDR3 length equals 17 residues. CDR1 is SQVTM, CDR2 ANQGSEA, per germline. The CDR3 sequence is CSVSDRKSISGANVLTF. CDR3 DNA: TGCAGCGTGAGCGACAGAAAATCGATCTCTGGGGCCAACGTCCTGACTTTC.

This clonotype was found many times. The V and J genes are TRBV20-1 and TRBJ2-7, with D perhaps matching TRBD2 (5 bases). The CDR3 consists of 13 residues. Germline loops: CDR1 DFQATT, CDR2 SNEGSKA (reference sequence). Trimming took off 6 bases at V and 2 bases at J, with 14 bases between the two ends. The CDR3 spells CSALPRDTYEQYF. The CDR3 DNA sequence: TGCAGTGCACTCCCCCGGGATACCTACGAGCAGTACTTC.

The sample holds many counts of this clonotype. The chain recombines TRBV27 with TRBJ2-5, with 10 bases lining up with TRBD2. The V segment lost 4 bases and the J segment 5 bases; nucleotides outside the gene matches: 13. This CDR3 spans 17 amino acids. CDR1 is MNHEY, CDR2 SMNVEV, per germline (reference sequence). Written as DNA, the CDR3 is TGTGCCAGCAGTTGGCAGGGGGTAGCGGGAGGATACGAGACCCAGTACTTC. This sequence encodes CASSWQGVAGGYETQYF.

The table lists this clonotype with many counts. The chain links TRBV20-1 to TRBJ2-7, with 8 bases aligning to TRBD1. The CDR3 is 14 residues long. Germline V gives CDR1 DFQATT, CDR2 SNEGSKA (reference sequence). V was clipped by 5 bases and J by 4 bases; unmatched bases: 10. As DNA, the CDR3 is TGCAGTGCTGAATCAGGGGGCCGGAGGTACGAGCAGTACTTC. Translated: CSAESGGRRYEQYF.

This clonotype was counted at least ten times. The chain couples TRBV20-1 to TRBJ2-7; 8 bases are shared with TRBD2. The CDR3 is 16 amino acids. Per germline, CDR1 DFQATT and CDR2 SNEGSKA (reference sequence). Germline trimming cut 0 bases from V and 4 bases from J; bases unmatched to any gene: 11. The CDR3 here is CSARDRDGREIYEQYF. Here the CDR3 DNA reads TGCAGTGCTAGAGATCGTGACGGGAGGGAAATATACGAGCAGTACTTC.

This clonotype showed up many times. The chain recombines TRBV3-1 with TRBJ2-1; 10 bases align to TRBD2. Germline V gene sequence: CDR1 LGHDT, CDR2 YNNKEL (reference sequence). Losses at the gene ends were 5 bases for V and 2 bases for J; bases not matched to a gene: 21. The CDR3 extends over 21 amino acids. The CDR3 nucleotides are TGTGCCAGCAGCTCCCCTCAGAGAACCGAAAAAGGACTAGCGGCCTACAATGAGCAGTTCTTC. Translation gives CASSSPQRTEKGLAAYNEQFF.

This clonotype showed up many times. The V and J genes are TRBV5-1 and TRBJ2-7; D could derive from TRBD1 or TRBD2 (5 bases each). Germline-derived CDR1 and CDR2 are SGHRS and YFSETQ. Trimming shortened V by 5 bases and J by 3 bases, and 9 bases separated the two germline ends. CDR3 size: 12 residues. This CDR3 is CASSRGDYEQYF. CDR3 coding DNA: TGCGCCAGCAGTCGAGGGGACTACGAGCAGTACTTC.

Judged by abundance, this clonotype is medium-sized. J is TRBJ2-3 and V is TRBV29-1; no clear D gene. V was pared by 1 base and J by 0 bases, with 5 bases between. This CDR3 is built from 13 residues. The germline CDR1 and CDR2 sequences are SQVTM and ANQGSEA. CDR3 residues: CSVEGSSTDTQYF. In DNA form, the CDR3 reads TGCAGCGTTGAAGGTTCTAGCACAGATACGCAGTATTTT.

In its sample, this clonotype was seen many times. The CDR3 is CATPKQGAGELFF. DNA of the CDR3: TGTGCCACCCCTAAACAGGGAGCCGGGGAGCTGTTTTTT. This chain connects TRBV12-3 or TRBV12-4 to TRBJ2-2; a possible D gene is TRBD1 (6 bases). The CDR3 extends over 13 amino acids. With 10 bases removed from V and 6 bases from J, the gap between germline ends came to 15 bases.